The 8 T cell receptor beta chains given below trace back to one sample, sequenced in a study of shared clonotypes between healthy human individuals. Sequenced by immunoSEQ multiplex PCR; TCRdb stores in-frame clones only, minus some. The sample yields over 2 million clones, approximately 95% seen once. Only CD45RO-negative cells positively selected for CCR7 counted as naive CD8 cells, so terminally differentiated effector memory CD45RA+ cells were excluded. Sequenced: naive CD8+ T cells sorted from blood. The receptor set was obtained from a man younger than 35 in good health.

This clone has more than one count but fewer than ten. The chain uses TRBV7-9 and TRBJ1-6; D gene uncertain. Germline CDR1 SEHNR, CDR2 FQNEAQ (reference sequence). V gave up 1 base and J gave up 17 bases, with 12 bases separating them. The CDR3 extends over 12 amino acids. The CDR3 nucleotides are TGTGCCAGCAGCTTAGGGTCGGAACATATCCACTTT. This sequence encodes CASSLGSEHIHF.

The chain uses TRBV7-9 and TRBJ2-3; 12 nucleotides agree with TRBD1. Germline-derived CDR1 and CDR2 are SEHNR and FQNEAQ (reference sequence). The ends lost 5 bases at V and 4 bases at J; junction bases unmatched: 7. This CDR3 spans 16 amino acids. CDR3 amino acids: CASSGRGTGGPDTQYF. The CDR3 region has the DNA TGTGCCAGCAGCGGGCGGGGGACAGGGGGCCCAGATACGCAGTATTTT. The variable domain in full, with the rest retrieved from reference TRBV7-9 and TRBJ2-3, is DTGVSQNPRHKITKRGQNVTFRCDPISEHNRLYWYRQTLGQGPEFLTYFQNEAQLEKSRLLSDRFSAERPKGSFSTLEIQRTEQGDSAMYLCASSGRGTGGPDTQYFGPGTRLTVL.

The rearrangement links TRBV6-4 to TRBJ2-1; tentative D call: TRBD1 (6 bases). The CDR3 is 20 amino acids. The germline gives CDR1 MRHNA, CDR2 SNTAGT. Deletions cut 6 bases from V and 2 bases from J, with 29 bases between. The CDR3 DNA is TGTGCCAGCAGGACGACGATAACTCTAGGGGGAAGGTGGCCCTACAATGAGCAGTTCTTC. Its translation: CASRTTITLGGRWPYNEQFF.

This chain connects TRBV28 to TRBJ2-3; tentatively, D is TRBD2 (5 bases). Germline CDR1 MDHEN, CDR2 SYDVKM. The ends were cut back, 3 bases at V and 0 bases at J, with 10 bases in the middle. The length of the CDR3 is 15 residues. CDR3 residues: CASSFFGDSTDTQYF. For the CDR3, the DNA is TGTGCCAGCAGTTTTTTCGGGGATAGCACAGATACGCAGTATTTT.

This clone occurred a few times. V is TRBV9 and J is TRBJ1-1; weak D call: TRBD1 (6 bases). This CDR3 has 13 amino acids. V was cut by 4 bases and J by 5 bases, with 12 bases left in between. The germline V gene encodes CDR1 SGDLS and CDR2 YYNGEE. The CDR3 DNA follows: TGTGCCAGCAGCTCCACAGGGTATACTGAAGCTTTCTTT. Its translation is CASSSTGYTEAFF.

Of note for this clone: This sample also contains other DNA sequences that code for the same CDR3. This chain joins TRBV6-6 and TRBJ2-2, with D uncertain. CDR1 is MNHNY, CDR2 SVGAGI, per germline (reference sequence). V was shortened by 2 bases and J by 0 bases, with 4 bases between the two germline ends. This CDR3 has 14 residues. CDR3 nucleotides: TGTGCCAGCAGTTACGGAGCGAACACCGGGGAGCTGTTTTTT. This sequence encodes CASSYGANTGELFF.

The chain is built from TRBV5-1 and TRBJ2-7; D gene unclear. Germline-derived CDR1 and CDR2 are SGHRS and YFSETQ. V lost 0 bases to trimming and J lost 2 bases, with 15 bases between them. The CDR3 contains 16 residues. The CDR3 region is CASSLDGRYYPYEQYF. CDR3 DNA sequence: TGCGCCAGCAGCTTGGATGGCAGGTACTATCCCTACGAGCAGTACTTC.

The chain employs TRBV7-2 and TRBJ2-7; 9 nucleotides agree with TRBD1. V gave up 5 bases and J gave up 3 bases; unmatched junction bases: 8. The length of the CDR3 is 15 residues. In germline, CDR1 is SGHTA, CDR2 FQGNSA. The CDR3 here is CASSRRQGEVYEQYF. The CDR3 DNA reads TGTGCCAGCAGCCGCCGACAGGGGGAAGTCTACGAGCAGTACTTC.